The rows below give T cell receptor beta chains drawn from one sample of a study of T-cell reconstitution after alpha-beta-depleted transplantation in children. TCRdb re-called the PCR reads through MiXCR, storing one row per CDR3 protein. In the table there are 360,000 or so distinct CDR3 sequences, about a fifth of which are singletons. The sample consisted of PBMCs from the stem cell graft donor, taken from the stem cell graft. These TCRs come from a human donor who donated a stem cell graft to a child with acute myeloid leukemia. Both conserved end residues are part of each CDR3. Fields, in order: CDR3 DNA, CDR3 protein, V gene, clone size, D gene, J gene. The D gene is left open where the match is weak. Size is stated for part of the rows, as once, few or many counts, or as a class when the clone is expanded.

DNA: TGCGCCAGCAGCTTGAGGGAGGTCCGTAGAGATTCACCCCTCCACTTT
CDR3: CASSLREVRRDSPLHF
V: TRBV5-1
size: few
D: NA
J: TRBJ1-6

DNA: TGTGCCAGCAGCACGCCAGGGCTTAACTATGGCTACACCTTC
CDR3: CASSTPGLNYGYTF
V: TRBV7-2
size: few
D: NA
J: TRBJ1-2

DNA: TGCGCCAGCAGCCATGATGGGACAGGGTCCGGCGAGCAGTACTTC
CDR3: CASSHDGTGSGEQYF
V: TRBV5-1
size: NA
D: TRBD1
J: TRBJ2-7

DNA: TGTGCCAGCAGCCTGACTAGCGCTAATGAGCAGTTCTTC
CDR3: CASSLTSANEQFF
V: TRBV12-3/TRBV12-4
size: few
D: TRBD2
J: TRBJ2-1

DNA: TGTGCCACCAGTGATCCTAGCGGAAGATGGACAGATACGCAGTATTTT
CDR3: CATSDPSGRWTDTQYF
V: TRBV24-1
size: few
D: TRBD2
J: TRBJ2-3

DNA: TGCAGTGTTACCTTAGCGGGGCTCCAAGAGACCCAGTACTTC
CDR3: CSVTLAGLQETQYF
V: TRBV20-1
size: many
D: TRBD2
J: TRBJ2-5

DNA: TGTGCCAGCAGTTCGCCTGGGAGCGGGAGGGCTAAGCAGTTCTTC
CDR3: CASSSPGSGRAKQFF
V: TRBV28
size: NA
D: TRBD2
J: TRBJ2-1

DNA: TGTGCCAGCAGAACAGGGATAGCAAATCAGCCCCAGCATTTT
CDR3: CASRTGIANQPQHF
V: TRBV12-3/TRBV12-4
size: few
D: NA
J: TRBJ1-5

DNA: TGTGCCAGCAGCTTCGCGAGGTCGGTCACCTACGAGCAGTACTTC
CDR3: CASSFARSVTYEQYF
V: TRBV7-2
size: NA
D: NA
J: TRBJ2-7

DNA: TGCGCCAGCAGCCCCCCGGGAGGAGAGACCCAGTACTTC
CDR3: CASSPPGGETQYF
V: TRBV4-1
size: few
D: TRBD2
J: TRBJ2-5

DNA: TGTGCAAGTCGCTTTGGGTCCCGTGGCAATCAGCCCCAGCATTTT
CDR3: CASRFGSRGNQPQHF
V: TRBV12-2
size: NA
D: NA
J: TRBJ1-5